This TCR beta chain was profiled in a study of human T cells and chemical hapten exposure. For the study at large: Mainly, slight library volume differences in the pool made TCR yields vary. Study conclusions and caveats: TCRs at a frequency above 1 in 1000 stayed unchanged with DPC sensitization. Among expanded TCRs, significantly more large CDR3 similarity clusters formed than among controls.

The time point was: patch test 1, 2 weeks after DPC sensitization. This sample's treatment: therapeutic diphenylcyclopropenone sensitization with weekly scalp DPC. The study drew its donors from alopecia patients who were 18 to 70 years old and suitable for DPC. This clonotype was seen ten or more times. Its antigen remains unknown. V was cut by 5 bases and J by 2 bases, with 19 bases left in between. There are 16 residues in the CDR3. CDR1 is SGHVS, CDR2 FQNEAQ, per germline. TCRdb re-analysed the RACE reads in MiXCR, keeping a single row per CDR3 protein. The sample lists approximately 400,000 distinct CDR3 sequences, approximately 5.1% occurring once.

This rearrangement joins TRBV7-8 to TRBJ2-7; possibly TRBD2 for D (6 bases). Material: whole blood, obtained in connection with sensitization to the hapten diphenylcyclopropenone (DPC). This TCR was sampled from a woman between 50 and 59 years old with alopecia areata. Some clones in this sample may be carry-over from other donors' samples. In DNA form, the CDR3 reads TGTGCCAGCAGCCCGCACCGACTAGGGAACACCTACGAGCAGTACTTC. It is translated as CASSPHRLGNTYEQYF.